This T cell receptor (beta chain) comes out of a study of T cell responses to AZD1222 COVID-19 vaccine (dated by TCRdb to 2020 to 2023). Concerning the study at large: AZD1222 recipients given second doses at about 4 weeks or at about 12 weeks were pooled, since spike-specific TCR depth and breadth were not found to differ between the two schedules. Trial participants were enrolled into age subgroups of 18-55, 56-69 and 70-plus years, which contained roughly 140, 27 and 60 TCR-sequenced participants, respectively. A total of 233 trial participants underwent TCR sequencing, of whom some 200 had received two doses of AZD1222 and roughly 26 had received two doses of the MenACWY control vaccine. General conclusions and limits of the study: Vaccine-associated CD4 TCRs spanned the whole spike protein, with dominant responses in regions 160-218 and 743-854. Reportedly, almost half of the unique spike-specific TCRs recognized epitopes lying outside the regions that are mutated in the B.1.351 and B.1.1.7 variants. The 56-69-year group was small, and its depth increase did not reach significance, likely because of low power. After two AZD1222 doses, both the breadth and the depth of spike-specific TCRs were significantly higher than at day 0 and than in MenACWY recipients. Participants were mostly white British and included more females than males, and it was suggested by the authors that clonal diversity may have been underestimated. Because no day 14 peak-response samples were available, the repertoires could be characterized only after the peak T cell response. Conclusions about previously exposed vaccinees were limited because only a handful of AZD1222 recipients were SARS-CoV-2 seropositive at baseline.

Concerning this clone: This clone's antigen is unknown. Base-call qualities are not available, and no considerably larger clone is one nucleotide away.

In light of the paper, this sample's time point label describes: baseline before first vaccination. The vaccinee samples were drawn from two UK trials, COV001 and COV002, one of which was a single-blind randomized controlled phase 2/3 trial testing AZD1222 (ChAdOx1 nCoV-19) in healthy adults. Trial participant PBMC samples were collected at day 0 and day 28 after the second dose for TCRbeta chain sequencing. The CDR3 regions of human TCRbeta chains were subjected to immunosequencing. In the source study's methods: Repertoire TCRs were checked for matches against a reference library of SARS-CoV-2-specific TCRs that had been generated using the MIRA antigen-specificity platform. Breadth meant the fraction of unique TCRs that were SARS-CoV-2-associated, whereas depth meant the fraction of total T cells that were SARS-CoV-2-associated. Each spike-specific TCR was assigned to its reactive spike region and to a CD4 or CD8 class using the MIRA data. Log10-transformed breadth and depth values were compared by one-way ANOVA with Sidak's multiple comparisons tests. In TCRdb, the immuneACCESS table is reduced to in-frame sequences with V and J assigned. These tables do not hold every clone; where another copy was compared, an unresolved V gene accounts for under half, and the others remain unexplained. The V and J calls and clone size are taken from that table; D and trimming were inferred from the DNA. The sample table records fewer than 45,000 clones; less than 90% of these occur just once. The ten largest clones capture 5.5% to 7% of the sample.

The starting material was peripheral blood, obtained on day 0 of AZD1222 vaccination. The sequence derives from an adult in good health.

The CDR3 sequence is CASSVEGTTNEKLFF. In nucleotide form, the sequence is TGTGCCAGCAGCGTAGAAGGGACCACTAATGAAAAACTGTTTTTT. The sequence joins TRBV9 to TRBJ1-4; TRBD1 is possibly the D segment (5 matching bases). The germline V gene yields SGDLS for CDR1 and YYNGEE for CDR2. V loses 0 bases, J loses 2 bases, and the germline ends lie 8 bases apart. The CDR3 numbers 15 residues from cysteine through phenylalanine. Just the 45-base CDR3 DNA is kept, in frame starting at base 1.